These 30 T cell receptor beta chains share one sample of origin, sequenced in a study of T cell responses to AZD1222 COVID-19 vaccine. Sequencing used immunoSEQ multiplex PCR; TCRdb keeps in-frame clones, though not all of them. Here the sample spans fewer than 100,000 clones, approximately 90% being singletons. The source material was peripheral blood, sampled 28 days after the second AZD1222 dose. The receptors derive from an adult who received the AZD1222 COVID-19 vaccine.

This clone was counted between two and nine times. This chain links TRBV7-3 with TRBJ2-1; D is ambiguous. Looked up from germline, CDR1 is SGHTA and CDR2 is FQGTGA. The germline V and J ends were trimmed by 2 bases and 1 base, with 12 bases remaining between them. This CDR3 contains 16 residues. This CDR3 is CASSLGWANSYNEQFF. DNA for the CDR3: TGTGCCAGCAGCTTAGGCTGGGCGAATTCCTACAATGAGCAGTTCTTC.

The CDR3 reads CASAAISSGTEAFF. CDR3 coding DNA: TGTGCCAGCGCGGCAATTTCTTCGGGCACTGAAGCTTTCTTT. The chain combines TRBV21-1 with TRBJ1-1. TRBV21-1 is tagged as a pseudogene. The CDR3 runs 14 residues.

The gene calls are TRBV9 and TRBJ1-2, with 7 bases identical to TRBD1. Germline V gene sequence: CDR1 SGDLS, CDR2 YYNGEE. This CDR3 is built from 15 residues. V dropped 0 bases and J dropped 1; count of bases not matched to a gene: 3. In DNA form, the CDR3 reads TGTGCCAGCAGCGTAGGACAGGGAAATAACTATGGCTACACCTTC. It yields the protein CASSVGQGNNYGYTF.

The gene calls are TRBV7-3 and TRBJ2-6; TRBD2 agrees at 7 bases. Germline CDR1 and CDR2: SGHTA and FQGTGA. The J segment lost 4 bases and the V segment lost 7 bases, leaving 13 bases of the junction unmatched. The CDR3 consists of 17 residues. CDR3 sequence (DNA): TGTGCCAGCAACTCCGATCGGGGGGTCGCCGGGGCCAACGTCCTGACTTTC. As protein: CASNSDRGVAGANVLTF.

This rearrangement joins TRBV6-5 to TRBJ2-3; 9 positions match TRBD1. CDR3 size: 14 residues. Germline CDR1 and CDR2: MNHEY and SVGAGI. V lost 6 bases to trimming and J lost 8 bases; unmatched junction nucleotides: 9. In DNA, the CDR3 is TGTGCCAGCAGCCGGACAGGGGTGAGGGGTACGCAGTATTTT. It encodes CASSRTGVRGTQYF.

J is TRBJ2-3 and V is TRBV18; possible D gene TRBD2, 7 bases. In germline, CDR1 is KGHSH, CDR2 LQKENI. Trimming took off 5 bases at V and 6 bases at J, with 12 bases between the two ends. CDR3 length equals 13 residues. The DNA for the CDR3 is TGTGCCAGCTCATCAGGGGAGGGGGATACGCAGTATTTT. Translation: CASSSGEGDTQYF. Based on the CDR3 plus reference TRBV18 and TRBJ2-3, the full variable domain is NAGVMQNPRHLVRRRGQEARLRCSPMKGHSHVYWYRQLPEEGLKFMVYLQKENIIDESGMPKERFSAEFPKEGPSILRIQQVVRGDSAAYFCASSSGEGDTQYFGPGTRLTVL.

The chain is built from TRBV5-1 and TRBJ1-1; no firm D call. V lost 6 bases and J lost 1, with 13 bases in between. The CDR3 runs 14 residues. Germline V gene lookup returns CDR1 SGHRS and CDR2 YFSETQ. The CDR3 bases are TGCGCCAGCACCCCTGGAGGAGGGAACACTGAAGCTTTCTTT. Residues: CASTPGGGNTEAFF.

The genes are TRBV7-9 and TRBJ1-5; tentative D call: TRBD1 (6 bases). The germline gives CDR1 SEHNR, CDR2 FQNEAQ (reference sequence). V dropped 3 bases and J dropped 2 bases, with 20 bases sitting between them. The CDR3 totals 18 residues. Written as DNA, the CDR3 is TGTGCCAGCAGCTTGGCTACAGGGCCCGGGTATGGCAATCAGCCCCAGCATTTT. Translated, it gives CASSLATGPGYGNQPQHF.

The V and J genes are TRBV3-1 (or the pseudogene TRBV3-2) and TRBJ1-3; D unresolved. Trimming took off 3 bases at V and 4 bases at J, with 10 bases between the two ends. Germline CDR1 is LGHDT and CDR2 is YNNKEL (reference sequence). CDR3 length: 14 residues. The CDR3 coding sequence is TGTGCCAGCAGCCATCATGGAGCCGGAAACACCATATATTTT. Protein sequence: CASSHHGAGNTIYF.

The gene calls are TRBV5-1 and TRBJ2-2; 8 bases map to TRBD2. The V gene's germline CDR1 is SGHRS and CDR2 YFSETQ. V shed 6 bases and J 2 bases; nucleotides not matched to a gene: 6. The CDR3 loop spans 15 amino acids. As DNA, the CDR3 is TGCGCCAGCACCCAGACTAGCGTCAACACCGGGGAGCTGTTTTTT. Translating gives CASTQTSVNTGELFF.

This clone has only one observation. The rearrangement joins TRBV6-5 to TRBJ1-1; 7 nucleotides match TRBD1. Germline V lookup: CDR1 MNHEY, CDR2 SVGAGI. The CDR3 loop spans 14 amino acids. The V segment lost 2 bases and the J segment 4 bases; nucleotides outside the gene matches: 4. CDR3 sequence (DNA): TGTGCCAGCAGTTACACAAACAGGGGCACTGAAGCTTTCTTT. Translation: CASSYTNRGTEAFF.

V usage is TRBV5-1 and J usage is TRBJ2-7; D uncertain. Germline V gives CDR1 SGHRS, CDR2 YFSETQ. V lost 4 bases and J 0 bases, leaving 5 bases between the germline ends. The length of the CDR3 is 12 residues. The CDR3 protein is CASSQASYEQYF. The CDR3 DNA sequence: TGCGCCAGCAGCCAAGCCTCCTACGAGCAGTACTTC. Filled out from reference TRBV5-1 and TRBJ2-7, the complete variable domain reads KAGVTQTPRYLIKTRGQQVTLSCSPISGHRSVSWYQQTPGQGLQFLFEYFSETQRNKGNFPGRFSGRQFSNSRSEMNVSTLELGDSALYLCASSQASYEQYFGPGTRLTVT.

The chain uses TRBV7-8 and TRBJ2-7; D unclear. V was shortened by 0 bases and J by 2 bases, with 11 bases between the two germline ends. CDR3 length: 15 amino acids. Germline V gene sequence: CDR1 SGHVS, CDR2 FQNEAQ. The CDR3: CASSLAHFRTYEQYF. CDR3 nucleotide sequence: TGTGCCAGCAGCTTAGCGCATTTTAGAACCTACGAGCAGTACTTC. Together with reference TRBV7-8 and TRBJ2-7, the CDR3 gives the full variable domain: GAGVSQSPRYKVAKRGQDVALRCDPISGHVSLFWYQQALGQGPEFLTYFQNEAQLDKSGLPSDRFFAERPEGSVSTLKIQRTQQEDSAVYLCASSLAHFRTYEQYFGPGTRLTVT.

The V and J genes are TRBV3-1 (or the pseudogene TRBV3-2) and TRBJ2-7; no reliable D call. This CDR3 has 15 residues. Germline assignment: CDR1 LGHDT and CDR2 YNNKEL (reference sequence). The V end was cut by 0 bases, the J end by 0 bases, with 9 bases between. Written as DNA, the CDR3 is TGTGCCAGCAGCCAAGACAGTTCACGCTCCTACGAGCAGTACTTC. As protein: CASSQDSSRSYEQYF.

The genes are TRBV7-2 and TRBJ2-5; D is unresolved. From germline, CDR1 is SGHTA and CDR2 FQGNSA. V was pared by 5 bases and J by 1 base, with 8 bases between. The CDR3 is 13 residues long. CDR3 in amino acids: CASSPPPQETQYF. CDR3 bases: TGTGCCAGCAGCCCGCCCCCCCAAGAGACCCAGTACTTC.

The chain combines TRBV10-3 with TRBJ2-2; perhaps TRBD1 as D (5 bases). Germline V gives CDR1 ENHRY, CDR2 SYGVKD. The CDR3 covers 14 residues. Trimming left V 10 bases short and J 4 bases short, with 16 bases between. CDR3 sequence reads: CATKGNSVTGELFF. CDR3 DNA: TGTGCCACGAAGGGGAACAGCGTCACCGGGGAGCTGTTTTTT.

The rearrangement joins TRBV7-9 to TRBJ1-5; D not certain. This CDR3 spans 14 amino acids. V dropped 6 bases and J dropped 7 bases, with 16 bases sitting between them. Germline lookup yields CDR1 SEHNR and CDR2 FQNEAQ (reference sequence). The CDR3 spells CASSLTGVGQPQHF. CDR3 DNA: TGTGCCAGCAGTCTAACCGGGGTGGGACAGCCCCAGCATTTT.

The genes are TRBV9 and TRBJ1-6; D is possibly TRBD1 (5 bases). Germline V gene lookup returns CDR1 SGDLS and CDR2 YYNGEE. V was shortened by 3 bases and J by 5 bases, with 9 bases between the two germline ends. The length of the CDR3 is 14 residues. Written as DNA, the CDR3 is TGTGCCAGCAGCGCGGGACCTAATAATTCACCCCTCCACTTT. Amino acids: CASSAGPNNSPLHF.

CDR3 sequence reads: CATSDPRTGDNEQFF. The CDR3 DNA reads as TGTGCCACCAGTGATCCAAGGACAGGGGACAATGAGCAGTTCTTC. This sequence joins TRBV24-1 and TRBJ2-1; 9 bases are shared with TRBD1. V shed 3 bases, J shed 5 bases, and the junction held 4 bases outside the gene matches. The CDR3 has 15 residues. CDR1 and CDR2 from the germline V gene are KGHDR and SFDVKD.

The V gene is TRBV20-1, the J gene TRBJ1-6, with TRBD1 matching 10 bases. In germline, CDR1 is DFQATT, CDR2 SNEGSKA (reference sequence). The CDR3 sequence is 13 residues long. The junction had 3 bases not matched to a gene; V was cut back by 3 bases and J by 10 bases. The CDR3: CSASSDRGSPLHF. CDR3 bases: TGCAGTGCTAGTTCGGACAGGGGGTCACCCCTCCACTTT.

This sequence joins TRBV3-1 (or the pseudogene TRBV3-2) and TRBJ1-2; 8 nucleotides match TRBD1. Unmatched junction bases numbered 5, after V lost 4 bases and J lost 7 bases. CDR3 length equals 13 residues. CDR1 is LGHDT, CDR2 YNNKEL, per germline (reference sequence). CDR3 region: CASSRGQGGGYTF. CDR3 sequence (DNA): TGTGCCAGCAGCCGCGGACAGGGTGGTGGCTACACCTTC.

The chain has TRBV24-1 and TRBJ2-5; the D is unclear. Germline loops: CDR1 KGHDR, CDR2 SFDVKD. The ends were cut back, 2 bases at V and 5 bases at J, with 8 bases in the middle. The CDR3 is 13 residues long. The CDR3 here is CATSDWGRETQYF. The CDR3 coding sequence is TGTGCCACCAGTGATTGGGGTAGGGAGACCCAGTACTTC.

This clone was found a few times. This chain links TRBV4-3 with TRBJ1-3, with D possibly matching TRBD1 (6 bases). Germline loops: CDR1 LGHNA, CDR2 YSLEER. V lost 0 bases and J lost 3, with 12 bases in between. The CDR3 consists of 16 residues. CDR3 sequence (DNA): TGCGCCAGCAGCCAAGATTGGGGGGCTGGTGGAAACACCATATATTTT. This encodes CASSQDWGAGGNTIYF.

The V and J genes are TRBV3-1 (or the pseudogene TRBV3-2) and TRBJ1-6, with D unresolved. The ends were cut back, 1 base at V and 1 base at J, with 2 bases in the middle. CDR1 and CDR2 (germline): LGHDT, YNNKEL (reference sequence). The CDR3 loop spans 14 amino acids. The CDR3 bases are TGTGCCAGCAGCCAAGTTTCCTATAATTCACCCCTCCACTTT. Its translation: CASSQVSYNSPLHF.

The chain uses TRBV18 and TRBJ1-6, with D tentatively TRBD1 (5 bases). CDR3 length: 15 residues. Germline lookup yields CDR1 KGHSH and CDR2 LQKENI. V was clipped by 7 bases and J by 9 bases, with 19 bases between them. CDR3 in DNA: TGTGCCAGCTGCGAGACCTCGGCCGGGGGTTCACCCCTCCACTTT. It encodes CASCETSAGGSPLHF.

This clone was seen only once. Mismatch with germline at one junction end may stem from a read error. The chain has TRBV23-1 and TRBJ2-4, with unresolved D. TRBV23-1 is classed as an ORF, of uncertain function. This CDR3 contains 16 residues. The CDR3 protein is CASIQESTKAKNIQYF. The CDR3 nucleotides read TGCGCCAGCATTCAAGAGAGTACAAAAGCCAAAAACATTCAGTACTTC.

V is TRBV27 and J is TRBJ1-4; tentatively, D is TRBD1 (6 bases). The length of the CDR3 is 14 residues. The germline CDR1 and CDR2 sequences are MNHEY and SMNVEV (reference sequence). Trimming took off 3 bases at V and 7 bases at J, with 12 bases between the two ends. The CDR3 sequence: CASSFRGLREKLFF. CDR3 in DNA: TGTGCCAGCAGTTTCAGGGGCCTTCGTGAAAAACTGTTTTTT.

The rearrangement uses TRBV6-5 and TRBJ1-2, with 11 nucleotides matching TRBD1. The germline gives CDR1 MNHEY, CDR2 SVGAGI. J was trimmed by 6 bases and V by 0 bases; bases with no gene match: 6. CDR3 length: 16 residues. The CDR3 DNA sequence: TGTGCCAGCAGTTACTCGAGGACAGGGGGCTATGATGGCTACACCTTC. Encoded protein: CASSYSRTGGYDGYTF.

This chain connects TRBV19 to TRBJ1-1, with 7 bases lining up with TRBD1. The CDR3 is 16 amino acids. The junction had 10 bases not matched to a gene; V was cut back by 6 bases and J by 0 bases. The germline V gene has CDR1 LNHDA and CDR2 SQIVND (reference sequence). CDR3 nucleotide sequence: TGTGCCAGTAGACCGACGACAGGGTTGATGAACACTGAAGCTTTCTTT. It encodes CASRPTTGLMNTEAFF.

V and J are TRBV6-5 and TRBJ2-7; perhaps D is TRBD1 or TRBD2 (6 bases each). This CDR3 has 15 residues. V lost 8 bases, J lost 7 bases, and 24 bases lay in between. The germline V gene has CDR1 MNHEY and CDR2 SVGAGI. The CDR3: CASPEGGPNKLEQYF. CDR3 nucleotides: TGTGCCAGCCCCGAGGGGGGCCCGAACAAATTGGAGCAGTACTTC.